The clone carrying this T cell receptor beta chain occurred many times. Unique molecular identifiers featured in how the TCRbeta library was prepared. MiXCR, applied by TCRdb to the PCR reads, yields one record per CDR3 protein. The table has around 340,000 distinct CDR3 sequences, less than 15% seen once. The data originate from a study of T-cell reconstitution after alpha-beta-depleted transplantation in children. Deletions cut 1 base from V and 2 bases from J, with 16 bases between. This CDR3 has 17 amino acids. The germline V gene has CDR1 LGHNA and CDR2 YNFKEQ. This sequence joins TRBV4-2 and TRBJ2-3; possible D gene TRBD2, 5 bases. This receptor was obtained from a human donor who donated a stem cell graft to a child with Fanconi anemia. The sequencing used PBMCs, collected from the stem cell graft. The CDR3 sequence is CASSQGIASSSTDTQYF. In DNA form, the CDR3 reads TGTGCCAGCAGCCAAGGAATTGCATCTAGCTCCACAGATACGCAGTATTTT.